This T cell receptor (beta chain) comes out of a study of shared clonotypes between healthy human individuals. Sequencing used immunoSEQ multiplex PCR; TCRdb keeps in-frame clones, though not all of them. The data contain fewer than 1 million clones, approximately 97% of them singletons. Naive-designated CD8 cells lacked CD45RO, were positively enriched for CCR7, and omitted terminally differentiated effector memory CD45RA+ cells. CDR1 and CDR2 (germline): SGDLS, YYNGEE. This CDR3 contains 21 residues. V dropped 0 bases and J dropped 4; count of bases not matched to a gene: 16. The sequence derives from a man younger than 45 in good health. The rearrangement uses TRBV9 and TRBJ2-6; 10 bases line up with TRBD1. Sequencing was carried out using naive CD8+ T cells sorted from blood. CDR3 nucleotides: TGTGCCAGCAGCGTAGCTAAGGGGCTAGGGACAGGGGCTGAAGGGGCCAACGTCCTGACTTTC. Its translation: CASSVAKGLGTGAEGANVLTF.